Listed below are T cell receptor beta chains from one sample, sequenced in a study of CD8+CD57+ T cells in acquired aplastic anemia. TCRdb re-called the reads with MiXCR, one entry per CDR3 protein. This table holds around 220,000 distinct CDR3 sequences, about half found once. What was sequenced was sorted CD4+, CD8+, or CD8+CD57+ T cells (not recorded which) from PBMCs. The origin of the receptors is a human donor with aplastic anemia. Each CDR3 is given with its conserved first and last residue. A D gene is named only where the DNA matches it firmly. Size is omitted from some rows. Given values are once, few, many or a class for expanded clones.

V,D,size,J,CDR3,DNA
TRBV5-1,-,many,TRBJ1-4,CASTLSPGARDEKLFF,TGCGCCAGCACCCTATCCCCAGGGGCGCGGGATGAAAAACTGTTTTTT
TRBV20-1,TRBD1,many,TRBJ2-5,CSADRGYRETQYF,TGCAGTGCTGACAGGGGGTATAGAGAGACCCAGTACTTC
TRBV10-3,TRBD2,many,TRBJ2-3,CAISPTSGGAGDTQYF,TGTGCCATCAGCCCGACTAGCGGGGGGGCTGGAGATACGCAGTATTTT
TRBV5-5,TRBD1,many,TRBJ1-2,CASSLLGQGQGYTF,TGTGCCAGCAGCTTATTAGGACAGGGTCAGGGCTACACCTTC
TRBV12-3/TRBV12-4,TRBD1,-,TRBJ2-3,CASSLTQGAYTDTQYF,TGTGCCAGCAGTTTAACCCAGGGGGCTTACACAGATACGCAGTATTTT
TRBV5-1,-,-,TRBJ1-2,CVSSLQDQGVYGCTF,-
TRBV19,-,-,TRBJ1-5,CASSRQTTGPQHF,TGTGCCAGTAGCCGGCAGACCACGGGGCCCCAGCATTTT
TRBV29-1,-,-,TRBJ2-3,CSVVGGLGSGTDTQYF,TGCAGCGTTGTGGGGGGATTAGGGTCGGGCACAGATACGCAGTATTTT
TRBV5-1,-,many,TRBJ2-7,CASSSREPYEQYF,TGCGCCAGCAGCTCCCGGGAGCCCTACGAGCAGTACTTC
TRBV2,TRBD1,-,TRBJ1-2,CASIKTGGFGYTF,TGTGCCAGCATCAAGACAGGGGGTTTTGGCTACACCTTC
TRBV14,TRBD1,-,TRBJ1-3,CASSASGGSTLSGNTVYF,TGTGCCAGCTCGGCCTCAGGGGGATCGACTCTTTCTGGAAACACCGTATATTTT
TRBV2,TRBD1,many,TRBJ1-2,CASSRDRGNYGYTF,TGTGCCAGCAGCCGGGACAGGGGAAACTATGGCTACACCTTC
TRBV12-3/TRBV12-4,-,many,TRBJ1-2,CASRGRGLLNYGYTF,TGTGCCAGTAGGGGACGGGGGCTGCTGAACTATGGCTACACCTTC
TRBV9,TRBD2,-,TRBJ2-1,CASSASGGDAYNEQFF,TGTGCCAGCAGCGCTAGCGGGGGGGACGCCTACAATGAGCAGTTCTTC
TRBV10-3,-,-,TRBJ2-2,CAISDSGRNTGELFF,TGTGCCATCAGTGACTCCGGACGGAACACCGGGGAGCTGTTTTTT
TRBV18,-,-,TRBJ1-3,CASSGGKGSGNTIYF,TGTGCCAGCTCCGGAGGGAAGGGCTCTGGAAACACCATATATTTT
TRBV19,-,many,TRBJ1-1,CASSRAETGLNTEAFF,TGTGCCAGTAGTAGGGCGGAAACAGGCTTGAACACTGAAGCTTTCTTT